These T cell receptor beta chains were read from a single sample in a study of blood T cell repertoires in COVID-19. The data were produced by immunoSEQ multiplex PCR, yet TCRdb's version contains in-frame clones alone and is incomplete. The table lists some 78,000 clones, roughly 91% of them singletons. Source material: peripheral blood. The receptors shown here come from a woman aged 45 to 65 in a cohort sampled during active COVID-19. Each CDR3 is given with its conserved first and last residue. The D gene is left open where the match is weak. Expanded clones get a size class; other rows say once, few or many, or leave the size out.

TRBD1	-	TRBV11-2	TRBJ2-1	TGTGCCAGCAGCTTAGGACAGGGTCGCGGTGAGCAGTTCTTC	CASSLGQGRGEQFF
-	-	TRBV9	TRBJ2-5	TGTGCCAGCAGCCTCCAAACGCAGGGGACGGAGACCCAGTACTTC	CASSLQTQGTETQYF
TRBD1	-	TRBV6-5	TRBJ2-7	TGTGCCAGCAGTTTGTCCGGGACAGGCGAGTATGAGTACTTC	CASSLSGTGEYEYF
-	-	TRBV28	TRBJ1-5	TGTGCCAGCAGTCTCCCGGGACAAGGGAGCAATCAGCCCCAGCATTTT	CASSLPGQGSNQPQHF
-	-	TRBV12-3/TRBV12-4	TRBJ1-4	TGTGCCAGCAGGAGCGCGGGTGGACAGCTGTTTTTT	CASRSAGGQLFF
TRBD1	-	TRBV7-2	TRBJ2-7	TGTGCCAGCAGCAAAGCCGGGACAGGTTACGAGCAGTACTTC	CASSKAGTGYEQYF
TRBD1	-	TRBV5-1	TRBJ1-6	TGCGCCAGCAGCCCGGGACCGGGACAGAATAATTCACCCCTCCACTTT	CASSPGPGQNNSPLHF
TRBD1	-	TRBV5-1	TRBJ2-1	TGCGCCAGCAGTGAGGGGGACAGGGTGAGGAATGAGCAGTTCTTC	CASSEGDRVRNEQFF
TRBD2	once	TRBV4-1	TRBJ2-1	TGCGCCAGCAGCGAAGTAGGGGACTACCTCAATGAGCAGTTCTTC	CASSEVGDYLNEQFF
TRBD1	-	TRBV2	TRBJ1-1	TGTGCCAGCAGTGATGGGACAGGGAACACTGAAGCTTTCTTT	CASSDGTGNTEAFF
TRBD1	-	TRBV2	TRBJ2-5	TGTGCCAGTTCCTACCAGACAGGGAACCAAGAGACCCAGTACTTC	CASSYQTGNQETQYF
-	-	TRBV19	TRBJ1-1	TGTGCCAGTAGTATAGGTGGGGGCTACACTGAAGCTTTCTTT	CASSIGGGYTEAFF
TRBD2	-	TRBV27	TRBJ2-1	TGTGCCAGCAGTTGGGGACTAGCGGGAGTTAATGAGCAGTTCTTC	CASSWGLAGVNEQFF
-	few	TRBV15	TRBJ2-7	TGTGCCACCAGCCCGGAGGAGCGGGCGTCCTACGAGCAGTACTTC	CATSPEERASYEQYF
TRBD1	-	TRBV28	TRBJ1-1	TGTGCCGGCAATATCCCCCCCGGGACAGGGGAGTCTGAAGCTTTCTTT	CAGNIPPGTGESEAFF
-	-	TRBV7-9	TRBJ2-1	TGTGCCAGCCGCCCCCCGGAGAATCACAATGAGCAGTTCTTC	CASRPPENHNEQFF
-	few	TRBV7-9	TRBJ1-5	TGTGCCAGCAGACAGGGAGGCAATCAGCCCCAGCATTTT	CASRQGGNQPQHF
TRBD1	-	TRBV19	TRBJ2-1	TGTGCCAGTAGCCCGACAGGGGGTTCGTACAATGAGCAGTTCTTC	CASSPTGGSYNEQFF
TRBD1	-	TRBV5-5	TRBJ1-1	TGTGCCAGCAGCCCTAGGGCAGGGGGGAACACTGAAGCTTTCTTT	CASSPRAGGNTEAFF
TRBD2	-	TRBV4-1	TRBJ2-1	TGCGCCAGCAGCCAAGAGGAAAGGAAAGAAGCGGGAGGCCACAATGAGCAGTTCTTC	CASSQEERKEAGGHNEQFF
TRBD1	-	TRBV19	TRBJ1-1	TGTGCCAGTAGGATAAGACAGGGGATCCGGAACACTGAAGCTTTCTTT	CASRIRQGIRNTEAFF
TRBD2	once	TRBV7-9	TRBJ2-2	TGTGCCAGCAACGTGGGACTAGCGGGAGCAAACACCGGGGAGCTGTTTTTT	CASNVGLAGANTGELFF
TRBD2	-	TRBV5-1	TRBJ2-7	TGCGCCAGCAGCAGTCTAGCGGGAGGTACCTACGAGCAGTACTTC	CASSSLAGGTYEQYF
-	-	TRBV28	TRBJ1-1	TGTGCCAGCAAGGACAACTCGGGCACTGAAGCTTTCTTT	CASKDNSGTEAFF
-	-	TRBV9	TRBJ2-7	TGTGCCAGCAGCACCTCCGGGACACAATACGAGCAGTACTTC	CASSTSGTQYEQYF
-	-	TRBV30	TRBJ1-2	TGTGCCTGGAGCTCAAGCCCCAATGGTGGTGGACTCTACACCTTC	CAWSSSPNGGGLYTF
-	-	TRBV27	TRBJ2-3	TGTGCCAGCCGGGTAGCGGATACGCAGTATTTT	CASRVADTQYF
-	-	TRBV5-4	TRBJ1-4	TGTGCCAGCAGCTCAGGGCAGCTTAATGAAAAACTGTTTTTT	CASSSGQLNEKLFF
-	-	TRBV6-5	TRBJ2-7	TGTGCCAGCAGTAGGGACGGGACTTCCTACGAGCAGTACTTC	CASSRDGTSYEQYF
-	once	TRBV28	TRBJ1-4	TGTGCCAGCACAATGGGGGTCGGCGGGGGGCTGTTTTTT	CASTMGVGGGLFF
-	-	TRBV28	TRBJ2-5	TGTGCCAGCAGCCTCCCGGGTCAAGAGACCCAGTACTTC	CASSLPGQETQYF
-	-	TRBV2	TRBJ2-5	TGTGCCAGCAGTGTGGCAGGGAGGGAGACCCAGTACTTC	CASSVAGRETQYF
-	-	TRBV3-1/TRBV3-2	TRBJ1-1	TGTGCCAGCAGTCTCTTTGGGCCAAGGACTGAAGCTTTCTTT	CASSLFGPRTEAFF
-	-	TRBV27	TRBJ2-6	TGTGCCAGCAGTCCCCTCTCTGGGGCCAACGTCCTGACTTTC	CASSPLSGANVLTF
-	-	TRBV4-1	TRBJ2-1	TGCGCCAGCAGCCAAGGGGCAGGAAACAGGGAGAGAAATGAGCAGTTCTTC	CASSQGAGNRERNEQFF
-	-	TRBV7-6	TRBJ2-7	TGTGCCAGCAGCCTACAGGCGGAGACTGCTAACGAGCAGTACTTC	CASSLQAETANEQYF
TRBD1	-	TRBV7-9	TRBJ2-7	TGTGCCAGCACTACTTTCGGGACAGGGGGGATCAGCGAGCAGTACTTC	CASTTFGTGGISEQYF
-	once	TRBV5-1	TRBJ1-1	TGCGCCAGCAGCCCTGCGGAAGTGGCTGAAGCTTTCTTT	CASSPAEVAEAFF
TRBD2	-	TRBV3-1/TRBV3-2	TRBJ2-1	TGTGCCAGCAGCCAAGAAGGGTCTAGCGGGAGCCCGGGGGGCAATGAGCAGTTCTTC	CASSQEGSSGSPGGNEQFF
TRBD2	few	TRBV5-6	TRBJ2-7	TGTGCCAGCAGACTCGGACTAGCGGGAGGGTACGAGCAGTACTTC	CASRLGLAGGYEQYF
-	once	TRBV5-1	TRBJ2-3	TGCGCCAGCAAAATAGGCACAGATACGCAGTATTTT	CASKIGTDTQYF
-	-	TRBV4-1	TRBJ2-3	TGCGCCAGCAGCCATCCCCGGACTAGCACAGATACGCAGTATTTT	CASSHPRTSTDTQYF
TRBD2	few	TRBV5-1	TRBJ2-7	TGCGCCAGCAGCTTGGATATTACTAGCGGGCCGTCCTACGAGCAGTACTTC	CASSLDITSGPSYEQYF
-	once	TRBV28	TRBJ2-7	TGTGCCAGCAGTTTACGGGAATCTGGGTACGAGCAGTACTTC	CASSLRESGYEQYF
TRBD2	-	TRBV3-1/TRBV3-2	TRBJ2-3	TGTGCCAGCAGCCCGAGCGGGAGGACGCAGTATTTT	CASSPSGRTQYF
TRBD2	-	TRBV6-5	TRBJ2-1	TGTGCCAGCAATCCAGCGGGAGGGCCCTATGAGCAGTTCTTC	CASNPAGGPYEQFF
TRBD1	-	TRBV18	TRBJ1-5	TGTGCCAGCTCACCGATGGGGACAGTCAATAGCAATCAGCCCCAGCATTTT	CASSPMGTVNSNQPQHF
-	-	TRBV3-1/TRBV3-2	TRBJ2-7	TGTGCCAGCAGCCCCTCCTTCGACTCTTCTCCCGAGCAGTACTTC	CASSPSFDSSPEQYF
TRBD2	-	TRBV3-1/TRBV3-2	TRBJ2-3	TGTGCCAGCAGCCGGGTCGGGCTAGCGGGAGTACCAGATACGCAGTATTTT	CASSRVGLAGVPDTQYF
-	-	TRBV18	TRBJ1-1	TGTGCCAGCTCACCGACCCGGGAGACTGAAGCTTTCTTT	CASSPTRETEAFF
-	once	TRBV19	TRBJ2-7	TGTGCCAGTAGTATAGGGACGGGGGAGCAGTACTTC	CASSIGTGEQYF